These 16 T cell receptor beta chains originate from one sample sequenced in a study of T cells in Graves' hyperthyroidism and ophthalmopathy. The CDR3 regions of TCR beta were amplified from RNA transcripts. The HTBI primer set was used in a first-round RT-PCR of the TCR CDR3. TCRdb recomputed calls from the multiplex PCR reads with MiXCR, one row per CDR3 protein. This table has around 620,000 distinct CDR3 sequences, just over 45% appearing once. The sample comprised peripheral blood or thyroid tissue (not recorded which). The receptors were sampled from an adult woman with Graves' disease, either hyperthyroidism or ophthalmopathy (not recorded which).

The table lists this clonotype with many counts. The rearrangement uses TRBV6-5 and TRBJ1-5, with 7 bases matching TRBD1. This CDR3 is built from 14 residues. The V and J ends lost 1 base and 5 bases, in that order; junction bases with no gene match: 2. CDR1 and CDR2 (germline): MNHEY, SVGAGI. The CDR3 reads CASSYWQGDQPQHF. The DNA of the CDR3 is TGTGCCAGCAGTTACTGGCAGGGGGATCAGCCCCAGCATTTT.

The V gene is TRBV10-2, the J gene TRBJ2-7; 7 bases map to TRBD2. The CDR3 runs 14 residues. From germline, CDR1 is WSHSY and CDR2 SAAADI. V lost 3 bases to trimming and J lost 2 bases; unmatched junction nucleotides: 4. The DNA of the CDR3 is TGCGCCAGCAGTGACAGGGCGGGGGCCTACGAGCAGTACTTC. Protein sequence: CASSDRAGAYEQYF.

V gene TRBV2 combines with J gene TRBJ1-4; D is perhaps TRBD1 (6 bases). The CDR3 length is 19 residues. Germline-derived CDR1 and CDR2 are SNHLY and FYNNEI. Trimming cost V 9 bases and J 0 bases, with 26 bases left between them. The CDR3 protein is CARGGGLRTGGSTNEKLFF. In DNA, the CDR3 is TGTGCCAGGGGCGGGGGCCTCCGGACCGGCGGCTCAACTAATGAAAAACTGTTTTTT.

In this sample, this clonotype turned up a few times. The chain joins TRBV4-1 to TRBJ1-4; no reliable D call. Germline V lookup: CDR1 MGHRA, CDR2 YSYEKL. CDR3 length: 14 residues. With 1 base removed from V and 6 bases from J, the gap between germline ends came to 9 bases. The CDR3 spells CASSQVGRDEKLFF. CDR3 sequence (DNA): TGCGCCAGCAGCCAAGTAGGAAGGGATGAAAAACTGTTTTTT.

The chain links TRBV2 to TRBJ2-2; tentative D call: TRBD2 (5 bases). The V gene lost 4 bases and the J gene lost 5 bases, with 14 bases spanning the gap. Germline V gene data show CDR1 as SNHLY and CDR2 as FYNNEI. CDR3 length: 15 amino acids. This CDR3 reads CASSGTSGVTGELFF. The CDR3 nucleotides read TGTGCCAGCAGTGGGACCTCCGGGGTGACCGGGGAGCTGTTTTTT.

The table lists this clonotype with many counts. This chain links TRBV28 with TRBJ1-2, with a possible D match to TRBD1 (5 bases). V lost 7 bases and J 10 bases, leaving 19 bases between the germline ends. This CDR3 comprises 13 residues. Germline V lookup: CDR1 MDHEN, CDR2 SYDVKM. CDR3 nucleotides: TGTGCCAGCACTAGGGGACGGCCAGGTGACTACACCTTC. Translating gives CASTRGRPGDYTF.

Ten or more counts support this clonotype. The rearrangement uses TRBV5-1 and TRBJ2-7; 9 bases map to TRBD1. CDR1 and CDR2 (germline): SGHRS, YFSETQ. The J segment lost 6 bases and the V segment lost 4 bases, leaving 8 bases of the junction unmatched. The CDR3 covers 14 residues. The CDR3 DNA reads as TGCGCCAGCAGCACCGGGACAGGGACCCTCGAGCAGTACTTC. Its translation is CASSTGTGTLEQYF.

This clonotype was observed a few times. The chain couples TRBV2 to TRBJ1-6; D unclear. From germline, CDR1 is SNHLY and CDR2 FYNNEI. Trimming shortened V by 3 bases and J by 7 bases, and 10 bases separated the two germline ends. The CDR3 is 14 amino acids. CDR3 region: CASSDGRGNSPLHF. CDR3 in DNA: TGTGCCAGCAGTGATGGCCGCGGGAATTCACCCCTCCACTTT.

V and J are TRBV11-1 and TRBJ2-5; 8 bases are a match to TRBD2. This CDR3 has 15 residues. CDR1 and CDR2 from the germline V gene are SGHAT and FQDESV (reference sequence). The V and J ends lost 5 bases and 1 base, in that order; junction bases with no gene match: 6. The CDR3 DNA reads as TGTGCCAGCAGCCCAACCGGGACTAGCCAAGAGACCCAGTACTTC. It is translated as CASSPTGTSQETQYF.

V gene TRBV29-1 combines with J gene TRBJ1-1; D gene unclear. Germline CDR1 and CDR2: SQVTM and ANQGSEA. The CDR3 covers 12 residues. V lost 8 bases to trimming and J lost 4 bases, with 14 bases between them. The CDR3 protein is CSFRTGSTEAFF. The CDR3 nucleotides are TGCAGCTTTCGGACGGGGAGCACTGAAGCTTTCTTT. Using reference TRBV29-1 and TRBJ1-1 for the parts outside the CDR3, the full variable domain is SAVISQKPSRDICQRGTSLTIQCQVDSQVTMMFWYRQQPGQSLTLIATANQGSEATYESGFVIDKFPISRPNLTFSTLTVSNMSPEDSSIYLCSFRTGSTEAFFGQGTRLTVV.

This clonotype was seen many times. The V and J genes are TRBV9 and TRBJ2-7, with a weak D call TRBD1 (5 bases). CDR1 and CDR2 from the germline V gene are SGDLS and YYNGEE. The CDR3 loop spans 13 amino acids. Trimming stripped 4 bases from V and 2 bases from J, with 10 bases between. CDR3 nucleotides: TGTGCCAGCAGCCCAGGGTATCCCTACGAGCAGTACTTC. It encodes CASSPGYPYEQYF.

V usage is TRBV20-1 and J usage is TRBJ2-5, with 8 bases fitting TRBD1. V trimming: 6 bases; J trimming: 5 bases; junction bases outside the gene matches: 11. CDR3 size: 14 residues. The germline CDR1 and CDR2 sequences are DFQATT and SNEGSKA (reference sequence). The CDR3, as DNA: TGCAGTGCGGACTTGGGACAGGTGGGCGAGACCCAGTACTTC. Protein: CSADLGQVGETQYF.

This clonotype was detected a few times. The V call is TRBV15, the J call TRBJ1-2; D ambiguous. CDR3 size: 11 residues. In germline, CDR1 is LNHNV, CDR2 YYDKDF (reference sequence). Trimming left V 5 bases short and J 8 bases short, with 9 bases between. CDR3 sequence (DNA): TGTGCCACCAGCGGATCGCGGGGCTACACCTTC. This encodes CATSGSRGYTF.

As concerns this clonotype: At one end, the junction sequence differs from germline, possibly due to a read error. The rearrangement joins TRBV5-1 to TRBJ2-7, with D uncertain. Germline-derived CDR1 and CDR2 are SGHRS and YFSETQ. This CDR3 region has 14 residues. CDR3 bases: TGTGCCAGCAGCTTTGGGCTGATAGACTACGAGCAGTACTTC. Translating gives CASSFGLIDYEQYF.

This clonotype was counted many times. V usage is TRBV6-5 and J usage is TRBJ2-7; D may match TRBD1 or TRBD2 (5 bases each). V was trimmed by 5 bases and J by 2 bases, leaving 13 bases between them. The CDR3 runs 14 residues. In germline, CDR1 is MNHEY, CDR2 SVGAGI. CDR3: CASSDYRGAYEQYF. CDR3 nucleotide sequence: TGTGCCAGCAGTGACTACCGGGGCGCCTACGAGCAGTACTTC.

This chain uses TRBV15 with TRBJ2-5; D unresolved. Germline V gives CDR1 LNHNV, CDR2 YYDKDF (reference sequence). The V end was cut by 0 bases, the J end by 1 base, with 9 bases between. The CDR3 length is 15 residues. CDR3 amino acids: CATSRDGHRQETQYF. CDR3 sequence (DNA): TGTGCCACCAGCAGAGATGGGCACCGCCAAGAGACCCAGTACTTC.